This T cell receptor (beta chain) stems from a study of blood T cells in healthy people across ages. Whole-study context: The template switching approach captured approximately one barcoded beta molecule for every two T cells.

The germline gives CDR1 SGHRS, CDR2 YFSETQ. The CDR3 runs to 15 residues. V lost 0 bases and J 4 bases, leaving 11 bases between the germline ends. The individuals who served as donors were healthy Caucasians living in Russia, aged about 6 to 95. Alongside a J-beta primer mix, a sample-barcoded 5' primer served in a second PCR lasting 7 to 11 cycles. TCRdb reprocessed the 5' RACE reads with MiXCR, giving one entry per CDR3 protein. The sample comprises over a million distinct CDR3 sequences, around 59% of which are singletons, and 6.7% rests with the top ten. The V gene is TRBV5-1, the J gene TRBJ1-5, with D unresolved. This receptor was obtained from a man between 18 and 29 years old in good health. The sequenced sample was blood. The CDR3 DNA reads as TGCGCCAGCAGCTTGGGCGGGGATGCGAATCAGCCCCAGCATTTT. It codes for CASSLGGDANQPQHF.